These 18 T cell receptor beta chains originate from one sample sequenced in a study of blood T cell repertoires in COVID-19. Clones were read by immunoSEQ multiplex PCR, and TCRdb kept only the in-frame ones, dropping some. The data contain some 80,000 clones, 90% of them singletons. Material: peripheral blood. Receptors were obtained from an elderly woman with active or convalescent COVID-19.

The rearrangement uses TRBV24-1 and TRBJ1-5; tentative D call: TRBD1 (5 bases). Trimming took off 2 bases at V and 7 bases at J, with 8 bases between the two ends. The CDR3 is 13 amino acids. Germline values: CDR1 KGHDR, CDR2 SFDVKD. The CDR3 protein is CATSDSGQQPQHF. CDR3 sequence (DNA): TGTGCCACCAGTGATTCAGGGCAACAGCCCCAGCATTTT.

The rearrangement joins TRBV19 to TRBJ1-6; TRBD1 is a possible D gene (5 bases). In germline, CDR1 is LNHDA, CDR2 SQIVND (reference sequence). The CDR3 is 13 residues long. Trimming left V 7 bases short and J 10 bases short, with 14 bases between. The CDR3 DNA sequence: TGTGCCAGTAAAGGAGGAGGGGTGTCACCCCTCCACTTT. Translating it yields CASKGGGVSPLHF.

This clone was picked up one time. For the CDR3, the DNA is TGTGCCAGCAGCTTAGCGGGTCAGCGTGGGAGCGGCATTCAGTACTTC. It is translated as CASSLAGQRGSGIQYF. This rearrangement joins TRBV11-2 to TRBJ2-4; the D gene is possibly TRBD2 (5 bases). Trimming took 1 base from V and 9 from J, leaving 19 bases between them. Germline lookup yields CDR1 SGHAT and CDR2 FQNNGV. CDR3 length: 16 residues.

In its sample, this clone was seen once. This chain joins TRBV11-3 and TRBJ2-1, with a weak D call TRBD2 (5 bases). Trimming took 5 bases from V and 10 from J, leaving 15 bases between them. CDR1 and CDR2 (germline): SGHNT, YENEEA. The CDR3 runs to 13 residues. This chain's CDR3 is CASSRVSRGEQFF. Written as DNA, the CDR3 is TGTGCCAGCAGCCGGGTCTCCCGAGGGGAGCAGTTCTTC.

The gene calls are TRBV3-1 (or the pseudogene TRBV3-2) and TRBJ1-5; D unresolved. There are 14 residues in the CDR3. The germline gives CDR1 LGHDT, CDR2 YNNKEL (reference sequence). The ends were cut back, 1 base at V and 1 base at J, with 5 bases in the middle. CDR3 coding DNA: TGTGCCAGCAGCCAAGGACACAGCAATCAGCCCCAGCATTTT. This encodes CASSQGHSNQPQHF.

This chain connects TRBV6-2 or TRBV6-3 to TRBJ2-7; 8 nucleotides agree with TRBD1. The CDR3 has 15 residues. Germline V gene lookup returns CDR1 MNHEY and CDR2 SVGEGT. The V gene end was trimmed by 6 bases and the J gene end by 6 bases; junction bases not matched to a gene: 13. CDR3 in DNA: TGTGCCAGCAGCCGGGGAGGACAGGGTATTTCCGAGCAGTACTTC. This gives the protein CASSRGGQGISEQYF.

The chain recombines TRBV4-1 with TRBJ1-6, with no clear D. Germline V lookup: CDR1 MGHRA, CDR2 YSYEKL. This CDR3 comprises 14 residues. Deletions cut 1 base from V and 9 bases from J, with 10 bases between. CDR3 amino acids: CASSQVSLSSPLHF. CDR3 coding DNA: TGCGCCAGCAGCCAAGTCTCCCTAAGTTCACCCCTCCACTTT.

There are a few counts of this clone. This chain joins TRBV27 and TRBJ1-5, with D possibly being TRBD1 (5 bases). The CDR3 totals 13 residues. V was pared by 4 bases and J by 6 bases, with 10 bases between. The germline gives CDR1 MNHEY, CDR2 SMNVEV (reference sequence). The DNA for the CDR3 is TGTGCCAGCAGTTCAGGGCTGGGTCAGCCCCAGCATTTT. Residues: CASSSGLGQPQHF.

The V and J genes are TRBV28 and TRBJ1-5; TRBD1 matches 7 bases. Trimming at V came to 6 bases and at J to 7 bases, leaving 9 bases not matched to a gene. This CDR3 is 14 amino acids long. Germline values: CDR1 MDHEN, CDR2 SYDVKM. This CDR3 reads CASSLDRVGQPQHF. Here the CDR3 DNA reads TGTGCCAGCAGCCTCGACAGGGTCGGGCAGCCCCAGCATTTT.

In its sample, this clone was seen once. V and J are TRBV7-3 and TRBJ2-1; TRBD2 agrees at 7 bases. CDR3 length equals 16 residues. The V and J ends lost 0 bases and 6 bases, in that order; junction bases with no gene match: 8. Per the germline V gene, CDR1 is SGHTA and CDR2 is FQGTGA. CDR3 nucleotides: TGTGCCAGCAGCTTAACCGGGACTACCGTTTCCAATGAGCAGTTCTTC. Its translation: CASSLTGTTVSNEQFF.

The gene calls are TRBV27 and TRBJ1-5; no firm D call. The CDR3 has 14 amino acids. Germline V lookup: CDR1 MNHEY, CDR2 SMNVEV (reference sequence). V lost 0 bases, J lost 5 bases, and 8 bases lay in between. In nucleotides, the CDR3 is TGTGCCAGCAGTTTATCGGGCAGCTATCAGCCCCAGCATTTT. As protein: CASSLSGSYQPQHF.

CDR3 coding DNA: TGTGCCAGCAGCATAGGACTAGCGGGGGCCTTCTCTAACACCGGGGAGCTGTTTTTT. Amino acid sequence: CASSIGLAGAFSNTGELFF. The chain carries TRBV5-4 and TRBJ2-2; 13 bases match TRBD2. V trimming: 4 bases; J trimming: 2 bases; junction bases outside the gene matches: 11. CDR3 length: 19 residues. Germline CDR1 is SGHNT and CDR2 is YYREEE (reference sequence). Supplemented by reference TRBV5-4 and TRBJ2-2, the full variable domain reads ETGVTQSPTHLIKTRGQQVTLRCSSQSGHNTVSWYQQALGQGPQFIFQYYREEENGRGNFPPRFSGLQFPNYSSELNVNALELDDSALYLCASSIGLAGAFSNTGELFFGEGSRLTVL.

The rearrangement links TRBV4-1 to TRBJ2-3; 10 nucleotides match TRBD2. This CDR3 is 16 amino acids long. In germline, CDR1 is MGHRA, CDR2 YSYEKL. V was clipped by 4 bases and J by 2 bases; unmatched bases: 6. CDR3 protein: CASSRSGGADTDTQYF. CDR3 coding DNA: TGCGCCAGCAGCCGAAGCGGGGGGGCGGACACAGATACGCAGTATTTT.

Only one count was recorded for this clone. The chain joins TRBV19 to TRBJ1-1, with TRBD1 matching over 9 bases. CDR1 is LNHDA and CDR2 is SQIVND in the germline V gene (reference sequence). J was trimmed by 7 bases and V by 0 bases; bases with no gene match: 9. CDR3 length: 16 amino acids. CDR3 in DNA: TGTGCCAGTAGTATAGAAGACAACAGGGGGCTGGGTGAAGCTTTCTTT. It codes for CASSIEDNRGLGEAFF.

The genes are TRBV9 and TRBJ1-3, with D tentatively TRBD1 (5 bases). The V end lost 0 bases, the J end lost 1 base, and 11 bases lay between the germline ends. CDR1 is SGDLS, CDR2 YYNGEE, per germline. The CDR3 runs 16 residues. The CDR3 loop is CASSVVDNPSGNTIYF. The CDR3 region has the DNA TGTGCCAGCAGCGTAGTGGACAATCCTTCTGGAAACACCATATATTTT. The whole variable domain, filled in from reference TRBV9 and TRBJ1-3, reads DSGVTQTPKHLITATGQRVTLRCSPRSGDLSVYWYQQSLDQGLQFLIQYYNGEERAKGNILERFSAQQFPDLHSELNLSSLELGDSALYFCASSVVDNPSGNTIYFGEGSWLTVV.

This chain uses TRBV5-1 with TRBJ2-7; 8 positions agree with TRBD1. The CDR3 is made up of 14 amino acids. The J segment lost 2 bases and the V segment lost 5 bases, leaving 6 bases of the junction unmatched. Germline V gene sequence: CDR1 SGHRS, CDR2 YFSETQ. In DNA form, the CDR3 reads TGCGCCAGCAGTGGCAGGGGGCAAACCTACGAGCAGTACTTC. Encoded protein: CASSGRGQTYEQYF.

This chain links TRBV5-1 with TRBJ1-1, with D possibly being TRBD1 (5 bases). CDR3 length: 14 amino acids. Germline lookup yields CDR1 SGHRS and CDR2 YFSETQ. Trimming removed 4 bases from V and 3 bases from J, with 13 bases in between. The CDR3: CASSRARGDTEAFF. Here the CDR3 DNA reads TGCGCCAGCAGCCGCGCAAGGGGTGACACTGAAGCTTTCTTT.

This chain joins TRBV5-4 and TRBJ1-4; 7 bases line up with TRBD1. This CDR3 contains 15 residues. The J segment lost 12 bases and the V segment lost 9 bases, leaving 20 bases of the junction unmatched. Germline-derived CDR1 and CDR2 are SGHNT and YYREEE (reference sequence). The CDR3 coding sequence is TGTGCCACCCAAGAAGGGACAGAGACTACCCGGGAACTGTTTTTT. This sequence encodes CATQEGTETTRELFF. Looking up the rest from reference TRBV5-4 and TRBJ1-4 gives the full variable domain: ETGVTQSPTHLIKTRGQQVTLRCSSQSGHNTVSWYQQALGQGPQFIFQYYREEENGRGNFPPRFSGLQFPNYSSELNVNALELDDSALYLCATQEGTETTRELFFGSGTQLSVL.